Sequencing of this TCR beta chain was carried out in a study of spatial heterogeneity in lung cancer (dated by TCRdb to between 2018 and 2021). With regard to the full study: Beta-chain transcripts were consistently detected in greater numbers than alpha-chain transcripts, which likely reflected higher beta-chain transcript abundance. The study linked features of the TCR repertoire to counts of nonsynonymous mutations, which were determined by whole-exome sequencing of tumor tissue. TCR transcript counts in tumor regions correlated strongly with a T cell transcriptional module score from matched bulk RNA-seq. In non-small cell lung cancer, the study quantitatively compared TCR alpha and beta repertoires across several tumor regions, matched nontumor lung, and blood. At surgery, 220 tumor regions, around 64 matched nontumor lung samples and about 56 PBMC samples were TCR-sequenced for both alpha and beta chains. In the raw uncorrected reads, each unique combination of TCR and UMI appeared more than ten times on average. Overall study results and their limits: Additional single-cell paired TCR alpha and beta sequencing was considered necessary to confirm, at a functional level, the hypothesis that regional TCRs recognize regional mutations. The number of expanded intratumoral alpha and beta TCRs correlated with the tumor nonsynonymous mutation count. Estimated TCR-seq coverage of tumor T cells was only 5.5% to 7% for alpha chains and 13% for beta chains. The count of ubiquitous expanded TCRs correlated with the count of ubiquitous nonsynonymous mutations, and the count of regional expanded TCRs correlated with the count of regional nonsynonymous mutations.

This clonotype is classified as medium-sized (0.01 to 0.1%). The antigen it binds to is not known. Per-nucleotide qualities are absent, and no much larger clonotype sits a single base away. Because this beta chain is a stray read in a library intended to capture alpha chains, its abundance should not be given much weight. Read against the paper, the sample's time point label means: sample taken at primary tumor resection. Donors were 65 to 85 patients with early-stage, untreated non-small cell lung cancer from the lung TRACERx cohort. Without any cell sorting, TCR sequencing was performed on whole RNA extracted either from tumor and nontumor lung tissue or from cryopreserved PBMC samples. Only patients with enough RNA available from two or more tumor regions were chosen for TCR sequencing. A lung pathologist reviewed the tumor and adjacent nontumor lung specimens before the specimens were selected.

Library preparation used 5' RACE. The sequencer was a NextSeq 500. To allow correction of PCR and sequencing errors, the TCR library protocol tagged every TCR cDNA molecule with a unique molecular identifier. The published analysis was carried out like this. Decombinator tools were used for TCR identification, UMI-based error correction and CDR3 extraction. Expanded TCRs were defined as those above a frequency of 2 per 1,000, corresponding to the top 1% of the tumor frequency distribution. Expanded tumor TCRs statistically deemed absent (corrected P<0.05) from at least one tumor region were classed as regional, and all other expanded tumor TCRs were classed as ubiquitous. Renyi diversity was computed with the R vegan package after each repertoire had been subsampled 100 times to 5,000 TCRs. To build CDR3 similarity networks, amino acid triplet string-kernel similarity was used, and CDR3s were connected when their pairwise similarity was above 0.82. Using fastp at Q25 and MiXCR, TCRdb reprocessed the public reads and kept productive beta chains. Rows with a matching CDR3 protein are joined into one entry that keeps the most common DNA and genes. TCRdb's processing, not the authors' own work, is the source of the V and J calls. The sample table shows some 7,900 distinct CDR3 sequences, and less than 9% are seen once. Over 15% of the sample rests with the top ten.

The CDR3 holds 14 amino acids from the cysteine to the phenylalanine. The only DNA kept is the CDR3, 42 bases in frame from the first base. Taken from the germline V gene (reference sequence), the CDR1 and CDR2 loops are DFQATT and SNEGSKA. V is pared back by 0 bases and J by 4 bases, with 12 bases lying between the germline termini. The sequence was obtained from a female donor with early-stage non-small cell lung cancer. The input for sequencing was lung tumor tissue, taken at surgery. The sequence joins TRBV20-1 to TRBJ2-5, with the D gene uncertain. The DNA reads TGCAGTGCTAGAGACGTATCCATCCCAGAGACCCAGTACTTC. Its protein product is CSARDVSIPETQYF.